What follows is one TCR beta chain and its context. These data are taken from a study of blood T cell repertoires in COVID-19. For the study at large: Donors in the United States, Italy and Spain gave samples during acute or convalescent COVID-19. T cells, B-cell-depleted T cells, or PBMCs provided the cDNA or gDNA that served as material.

J was trimmed by 3 bases and V by 4 bases; bases with no gene match: 3. Germline CDR1 and CDR2: LNHDA and SQIVND (reference sequence). The CDR3 loop spans 14 amino acids. The method was immunoSEQ multiplex PCR; TCRdb's version includes in-frame clones alone and lacks a portion of them. The sample includes about 34,000 clones, approximately 80% of them seen just once. What was sequenced was peripheral blood. This sequence was found in a human donor in a cohort sampled during active COVID-19. The chain joins TRBV19 to TRBJ2-3; TRBD1 aligns across 8 bases. The CDR3 protein is CASSTGGATDTQYF. The DNA of the CDR3 is TGTGCCAGTAGTACAGGGGGCGCGACAGATACGCAGTATTTT.